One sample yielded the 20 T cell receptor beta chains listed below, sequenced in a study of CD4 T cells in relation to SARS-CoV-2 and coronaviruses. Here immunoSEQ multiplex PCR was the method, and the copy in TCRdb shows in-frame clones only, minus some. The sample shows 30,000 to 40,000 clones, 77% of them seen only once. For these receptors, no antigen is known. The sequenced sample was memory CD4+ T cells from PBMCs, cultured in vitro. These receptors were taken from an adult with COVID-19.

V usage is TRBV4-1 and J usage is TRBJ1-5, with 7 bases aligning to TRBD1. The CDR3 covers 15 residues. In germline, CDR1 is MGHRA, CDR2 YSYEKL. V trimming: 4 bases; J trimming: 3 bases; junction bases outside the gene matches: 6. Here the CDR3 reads CASSRWDRLNQPQHF. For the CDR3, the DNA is TGCGCCAGCAGCCGGTGGGACAGACTCAATCAGCCCCAGCATTTT.

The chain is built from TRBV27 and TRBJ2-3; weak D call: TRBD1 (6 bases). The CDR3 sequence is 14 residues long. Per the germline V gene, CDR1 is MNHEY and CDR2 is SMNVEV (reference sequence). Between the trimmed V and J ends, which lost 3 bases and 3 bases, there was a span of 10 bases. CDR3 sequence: CASSFARGTDTQYF. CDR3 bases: TGTGCCAGCAGTTTCGCCAGGGGAACAGATACGCAGTATTTT.

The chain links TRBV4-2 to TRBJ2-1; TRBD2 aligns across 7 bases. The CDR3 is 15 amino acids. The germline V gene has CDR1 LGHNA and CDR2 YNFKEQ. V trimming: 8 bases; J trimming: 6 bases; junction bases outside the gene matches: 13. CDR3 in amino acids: CASSLGAGEVNEQFF. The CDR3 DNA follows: TGTGCCAGCTCCCTTGGGGCGGGAGAGGTCAATGAGCAGTTCTTC.

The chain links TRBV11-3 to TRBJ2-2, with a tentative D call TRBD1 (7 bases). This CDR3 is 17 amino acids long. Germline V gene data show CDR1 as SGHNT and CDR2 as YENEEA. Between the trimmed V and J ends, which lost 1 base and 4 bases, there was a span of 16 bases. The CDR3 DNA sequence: TGTGCCAGCAGCTTAGGGCGGGCAGGGGGGACCACCGGGGAGCTGTTTTTT. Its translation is CASSLGRAGGTTGELFF. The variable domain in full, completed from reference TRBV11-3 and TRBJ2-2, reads EAGVVQSPRYKIIEKKQPVAFWCNPISGHNTLYWYLQNLGQGPELLIRYENEEAVDDSQLPKDRFSAERLKGVDSTLKIQPAELGDSAVYLCASSLGRAGGTTGELFFGEGSRLTVL.

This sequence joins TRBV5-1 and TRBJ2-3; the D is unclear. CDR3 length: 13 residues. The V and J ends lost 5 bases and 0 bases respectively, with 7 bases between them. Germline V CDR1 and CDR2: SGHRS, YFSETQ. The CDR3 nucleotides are TGCGCCAGCAGTACGCCTAGCACAGATACGCAGTATTTT. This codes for CASSTPSTDTQYF.

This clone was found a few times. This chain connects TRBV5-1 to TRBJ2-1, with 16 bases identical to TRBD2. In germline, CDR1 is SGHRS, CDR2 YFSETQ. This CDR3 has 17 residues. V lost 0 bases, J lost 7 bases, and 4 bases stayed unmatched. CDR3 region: CASSLARGLAGGNEQFF. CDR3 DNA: TGCGCCAGCAGCTTGGCGCGGGGACTAGCGGGAGGGAATGAGCAGTTCTTC.

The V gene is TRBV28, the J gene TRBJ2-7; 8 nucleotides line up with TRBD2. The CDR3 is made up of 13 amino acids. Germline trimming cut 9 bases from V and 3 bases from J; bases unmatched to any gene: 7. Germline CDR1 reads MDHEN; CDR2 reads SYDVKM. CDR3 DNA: TGTGCCAGTGGACTAGCAGCAGACTACGAGCAGTACTTC. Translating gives CASGLAADYEQYF.

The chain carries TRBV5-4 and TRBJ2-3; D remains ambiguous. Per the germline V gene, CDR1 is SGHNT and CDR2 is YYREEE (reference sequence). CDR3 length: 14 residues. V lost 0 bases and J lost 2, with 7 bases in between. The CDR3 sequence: CASSLESITDTQYF. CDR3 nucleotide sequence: TGTGCCAGCAGCTTGGAGTCTATCACAGATACGCAGTATTTT. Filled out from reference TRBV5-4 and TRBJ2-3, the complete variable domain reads ETGVTQSPTHLIKTRGQQVTLRCSSQSGHNTVSWYQQALGQGPQFIFQYYREEENGRGNFPPRFSGLQFPNYSSELNVNALELDDSALYLCASSLESITDTQYFGPGTRLTVL.

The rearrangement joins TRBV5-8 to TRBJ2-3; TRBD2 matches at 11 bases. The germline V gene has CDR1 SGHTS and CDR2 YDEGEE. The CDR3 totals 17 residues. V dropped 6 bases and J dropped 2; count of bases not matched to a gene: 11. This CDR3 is CASIRGVAGGPTDTQYF. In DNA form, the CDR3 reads TGTGCCAGCATCAGGGGTGTAGCGGGAGGGCCCACAGATACGCAGTATTTT.

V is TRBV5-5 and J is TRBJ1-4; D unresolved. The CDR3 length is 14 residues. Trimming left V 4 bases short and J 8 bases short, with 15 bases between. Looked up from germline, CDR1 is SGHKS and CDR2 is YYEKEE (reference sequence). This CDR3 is CASSLYGGREKLFF. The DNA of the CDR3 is TGTGCCAGCAGCCTATACGGAGGGCGGGAAAAACTGTTTTTT. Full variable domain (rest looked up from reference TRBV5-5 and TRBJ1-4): DAGVTQSPTHLIKTRGQQVTLRCSPISGHKSVSWYQQVLGQGPQFIFQYYEKEERGRGNFPDRFSARQFPNYSSELNVNALLLGDSALYLCASSLYGGREKLFFGSGTQLSVL.

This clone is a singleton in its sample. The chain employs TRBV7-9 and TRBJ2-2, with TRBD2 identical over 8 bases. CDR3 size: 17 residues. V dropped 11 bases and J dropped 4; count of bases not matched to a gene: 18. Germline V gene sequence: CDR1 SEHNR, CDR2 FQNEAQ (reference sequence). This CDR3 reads CAFRWGAGAHSTGELFF. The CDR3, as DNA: TGTGCCTTCCGGTGGGGAGCGGGAGCGCATAGCACCGGGGAGCTGTTTTTT.

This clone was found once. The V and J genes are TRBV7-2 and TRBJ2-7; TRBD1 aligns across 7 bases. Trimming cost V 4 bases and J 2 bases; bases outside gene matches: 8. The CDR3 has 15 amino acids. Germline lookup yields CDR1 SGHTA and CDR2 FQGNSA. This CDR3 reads CASSYLPTGPYEQYF. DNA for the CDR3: TGTGCCAGCAGCTATCTCCCGACAGGGCCCTACGAGCAGTACTTC.

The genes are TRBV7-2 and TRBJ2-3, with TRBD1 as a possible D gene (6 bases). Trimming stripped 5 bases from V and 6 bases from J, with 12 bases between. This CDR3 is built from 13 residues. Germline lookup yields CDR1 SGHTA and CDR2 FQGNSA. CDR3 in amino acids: CASSTYRVDTQYF. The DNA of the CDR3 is TGTGCCAGCAGCACCTACAGGGTGGATACGCAGTATTTT.

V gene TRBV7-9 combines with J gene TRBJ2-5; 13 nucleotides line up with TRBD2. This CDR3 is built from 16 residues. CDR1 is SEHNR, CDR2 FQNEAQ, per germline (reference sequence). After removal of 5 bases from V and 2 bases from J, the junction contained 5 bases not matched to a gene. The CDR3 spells CASSPSGLAGQETQYF. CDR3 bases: TGTGCCAGCAGCCCCTCGGGACTAGCGGGACAAGAGACCCAGTACTTC.

CDR3 bases: TGTGCCAGCAGCTCGACGGACTGGGACACTGAAGCTTTCTTT. This sequence encodes CASSSTDWDTEAFF. The V gene is TRBV5-6, the J gene TRBJ1-1; D call uncertain. CDR3 length: 14 residues. The germline V gene encodes CDR1 SGHDT and CDR2 YYEEEE. Trimming took 3 bases from V and 3 from J, leaving 12 bases between them.

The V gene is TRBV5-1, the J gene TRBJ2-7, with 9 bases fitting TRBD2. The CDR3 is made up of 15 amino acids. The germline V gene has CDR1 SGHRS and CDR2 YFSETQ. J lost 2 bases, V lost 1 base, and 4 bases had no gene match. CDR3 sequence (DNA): TGCGCCAGCAGCTTGTCGGCTAGCGGGACCTACGAGCAGTACTTC. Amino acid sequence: CASSLSASGTYEQYF.

The CDR3 protein is CASILGDVNSPLHF. The CDR3 DNA reads TGTGCCAGCATTCTTGGGGACGTCAATTCACCCCTCCACTTT. This chain connects TRBV6-5 to TRBJ1-6; possibly TRBD1 for D (5 bases). This CDR3 contains 14 residues. Germline CDR1 and CDR2: MNHEY and SVGAGI. With 7 bases removed from V and 7 bases from J, the gap between germline ends came to 14 bases.

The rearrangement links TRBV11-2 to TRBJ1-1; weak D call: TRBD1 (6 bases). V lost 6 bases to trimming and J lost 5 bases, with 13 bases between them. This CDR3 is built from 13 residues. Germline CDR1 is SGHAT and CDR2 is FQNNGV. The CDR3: CASRLLQGTEAFF. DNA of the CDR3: TGTGCCAGCAGGCTTCTACAGGGAACTGAAGCTTTCTTT.

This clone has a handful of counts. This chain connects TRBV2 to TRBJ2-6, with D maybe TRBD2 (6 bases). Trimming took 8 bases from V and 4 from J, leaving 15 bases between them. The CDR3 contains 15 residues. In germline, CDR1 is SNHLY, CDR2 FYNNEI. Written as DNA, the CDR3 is TGTGCCAGCGGGGACTCTCAGTCGGGGGCCAACGTCCTGACTTTC. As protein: CASGDSQSGANVLTF. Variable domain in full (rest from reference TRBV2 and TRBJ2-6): EPEVTQTPSHQVTQMGQEVILRCVPISNHLYFYWYRQILGQKVEFLVSFYNNEISEKSEIFDDQFSVERPDGSNFTLKIRSTKLEDSAMYFCASGDSQSGANVLTFGAGSRLTVL.

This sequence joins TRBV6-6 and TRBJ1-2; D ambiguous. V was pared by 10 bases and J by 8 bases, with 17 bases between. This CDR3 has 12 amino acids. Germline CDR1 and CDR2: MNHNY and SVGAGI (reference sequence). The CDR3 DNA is TGTGCCACCTTGGTGGCGGTGAACGGCTACACCTTC. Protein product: CATLVAVNGYTF.